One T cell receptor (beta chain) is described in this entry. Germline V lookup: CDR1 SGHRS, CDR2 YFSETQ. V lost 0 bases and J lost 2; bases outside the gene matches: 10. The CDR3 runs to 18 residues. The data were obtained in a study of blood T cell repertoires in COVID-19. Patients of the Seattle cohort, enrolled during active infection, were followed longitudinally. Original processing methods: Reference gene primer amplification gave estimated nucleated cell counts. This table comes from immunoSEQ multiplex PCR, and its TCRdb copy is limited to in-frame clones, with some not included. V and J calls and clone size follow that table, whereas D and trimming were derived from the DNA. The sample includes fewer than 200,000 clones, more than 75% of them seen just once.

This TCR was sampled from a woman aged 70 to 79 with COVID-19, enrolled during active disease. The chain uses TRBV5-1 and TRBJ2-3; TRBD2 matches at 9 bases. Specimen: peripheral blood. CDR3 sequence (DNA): TGCGCCAGCAGCTTGGCCGCGACTAGCGGCATTAACACAGATACGCAGTATTTT. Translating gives CASSLAATSGINTDTQYF.